This T cell receptor beta chain originates from a study of blood T cell repertoires in COVID-19. In the study overall: There were acute and convalescent COVID-19 samples, and they came from the United States, Italy and Spain. The cDNA or gDNA used as material had been derived from T cells, B-cell-depleted T cells, or PBMCs.

The CDR3 spans 14 residues. The V end was cut by 0 bases, the J end by 7 bases, with 9 bases between. Germline V gives CDR1 LGHNA, CDR2 YNFKEQ. This clone was found once. Other DNA sequences of this sample code for an identical CDR3. The authors' processing: Amplified reference gene primers provided the basis for estimating nucleated cell counts. Using immunoSEQ multiplex PCR, the repertoire was profiled, and TCRdb retains in-frame clones only, with some absent. Clone size and V and J calls were adopted from that table, with D and trimming inferred from the DNA. Of tens of thousands of clones listed, around 90% are singletons.

The sequence came from a woman older than 75 with acute or convalescent COVID-19. The source material was peripheral blood. V and J are TRBV4-2 and TRBJ1-4; D call uncertain. The CDR3 is CASSQDRAGEKLFF. CDR3 coding DNA: TGTGCCAGCAGCCAAGATCGAGCGGGTGAAAAACTGTTTTTT.